This T cell receptor (beta chain) was recorded in a study of blood T cell repertoires in COVID-19. This table comes from immunoSEQ multiplex PCR, and its TCRdb copy is limited to in-frame clones, with some not included. Of tens of thousands of clones listed, about four fifths were seen once; the top ten hold 44%. This clone turned up a few times. Trimming removed 5 bases from V and 10 bases from J; junction bases left unmatched: 8. Germline lookup yields CDR1 SGHTA and CDR2 FQGNSA. The CDR3 is 13 residues long. The sequence was collected from an elderly man with acute or convalescent COVID-19. V and J are TRBV7-2 and TRBJ1-3; TRBD1 aligns across 7 bases. Material for sequencing was peripheral blood. In DNA form, the CDR3 reads TGTGCCAGCAGCAACGCACAGGGGCGAACCATATATTTT. This translates into CASSNAQGRTIYF.